This TCR beta chain was identified in a study of blood T cell repertoires in COVID-19. Study at large: The analysed material was cDNA or gDNA that came from T cells, B-cell-depleted T cells, or PBMCs.

The authors' processing: Estimated nucleated cell counts came from reference gene primer amplification. Generated by immunoSEQ multiplex PCR, the TCRdb table keeps only in-frame clones and is missing some. The D gene and trimming were derived from the DNA, and the V and J assignments and clone size from that table. The profile shows some 290,000 clones, less than 90% of them singletons. Germline V gene lookup returns CDR1 SGHTA and CDR2 FQGNSA. Trimming cost V 2 bases and J 3 bases; bases outside gene matches: 9. The CDR3 runs to 16 residues. In this sample, this clone turned up a few times. The chain links TRBV7-2 to TRBJ2-7; 8 bases line up with TRBD2. This TCR came from a man aged 60-69 years who had recovered from COVID-19. Sequenced sample: peripheral blood. The CDR3 loop reads CASSLNKLAANYEQYF. CDR3 bases: TGTGCCAGCAGCTTAAACAAACTAGCGGCAAACTACGAGCAGTACTTC.